This T cell receptor beta chain was observed in a study of follicular helper T cells after annual influenza vaccination. Study-level background: For some subjects, blood spans the 2013-2014, 2014-2015 and 2015-2016 annual vaccinations.

Germline V gives CDR1 MNHEY, CDR2 SVGAGI. The CDR3 covers 15 residues. V trimming: 2 bases; J trimming: 8 bases; junction bases outside the gene matches: 9. Libraries were prepared by immunoSEQ multiplex PCR; TCRdb keeps only in-frame clonotypes and omits some of them. The table lists 9,500 to 11,000 clones, 65% to 85% of them singletons. Excluded were substance abuse, HIV/AIDS, active cancer, immunomodulatory drugs and active illness. The receptor's source is an adult who received the influenza vaccine. J is TRBJ2-4 and V is TRBV6-5; 7 nucleotides match TRBD1. The source material was CXCR5- memory CD4+ T cells sorted from blood, sampled 6 weeks after influenza vaccination. This CDR3 is CASSYGQGDRDIQYF. CDR3 sequence (DNA): TGTGCCAGCAGTTACGGGCAGGGGGATCGCGACATTCAGTACTTC.